Below, one TCR beta chain is given with its context. This clone's antigen is unknown. No base-level quality is on record; no much larger clone is a single base apart. These data come from a study of blood T cell repertoires in COVID-19 (dated by TCRdb to 2019 to 2021). In terms of the full investigation: Samples from collaborators originated in the United States, Italy and Spain and spanned both the acute and convalescent phases of COVID-19. The samples were drawn from the first 160 participants of the ongoing ImmuneRACE study and from some 1,300 subjects provided by 6 global collaborators. Nearly every sample came with metadata listing a de-identified subject ID, COVID-19 status, age in years and sex. The prospective study material was composed of cDNA or gDNA derived from T cells, B-cell-depleted T cells, or PBMCs. The repertoires were released in a freely available public database meant as a resource for research on the immune response to SARS-CoV-2. HLA class I and class II types, where available, came from metadata supplied by the sample provider rather than from assay-based typing. The dataset comprised deeply sampled blood TCRbeta repertoires from subjects exposed to, actively infected with, or recovered from COVID-19. The research as a whole found: The quantity of clinical and demographic metadata differed by source and by participant and was supplied without curation.

Participants in the prospective study were aged roughly 18 to 100 years, lived in some 24 United States geographic areas, and enrolled through a virtual design. In the prospective study, participants were assigned to cohorts based on the clinical history participants reported in a screening survey and a study questionnaire. Recovered participants in ImmuneRACE Cohort 3 were defined by two consecutive negative NP/OP PCR tests, clearance by a healthcare professional, or resolution of symptoms. In the prospective study, mobile phlebotomists collected whole blood, serum and a nasopharyngeal or oropharyngeal swab from each participant. Prospective study participants could optionally give additional blood draws and questionnaires over a 2-month period. Prospective study blood samples were shipped either frozen or at room temperature before DNA extraction. The immunoSEQ Assay, a bias-controlled multiplex PCR, was used to amplify TCRbeta CDR3 regions from genomic DNA. Turning to the authors' computational methods: Nucleated cell counts per sample were estimated from amplification of reference gene primers within the assay. To quantify the absolute abundance of each unique TCRbeta CDR3 rearrangement, sequence reads were collapsed and filtered. Productive Simpson clonality was computed per sample as the square root of Simpson's diversity index over productive rearrangements. This immuneACCESS table, as held by TCRdb, lists in-frame sequences with V and J called but not all clones. Of the missing ones, under half trace to an unresolved V gene in checked studies; the others have no known cause. D and trimming were read from the DNA, whereas the V and J calls and clone size are those reported in that table. This sample holds 150,000 to 200,000 clones; approximately 84% were observed only once. The ten largest clones add up to 9.5% to 15% of the sample.

As encoded in the germline V gene (reference sequence), CDR1 is SGHNT while CDR2 is YYREEE. V trim: 3 bases; J trim: 6 bases; unmatched bases: 4. The CDR3 spans 13 residues, from the cysteine through the phenylalanine. Only the CDR3 region is kept as DNA, spanning 39 bases read in frame from base 1. This receptor was taken from a man aged 50 or older who had recovered from COVID-19. Here the chain combines TRBV5-4 and TRBJ1-1, with 8 bases in between that match TRBD1. Input material: PBMCs or T cells enriched from blood (not recorded which). The DNA is TGTGCCAGCAGCTCATACAGGGGGGCTGAAGCTTTCTTT. This is translated as CASSSYRGAEAFF.